These 13 T cell receptor beta chains share one sample of origin, sequenced in a study of STAT5B mutations in CD4+ large granular lymphocyte leukemia. Libraries were prepared by immunoSEQ multiplex PCR; TCRdb keeps only in-frame clonotypes and omits some of them. The data show 30,000 or so clones, 65% to 85% seen once. Specimen: CD4+ T cells from blood buffy coats. The source is a human donor in good health.

The V gene is TRBV7-3, the J gene TRBJ2-5; tentative D call: TRBD2 (6 bases). V was clipped by 2 bases and J by 7 bases, with 14 bases between them. Germline lookup yields CDR1 SGHTA and CDR2 FQGTGA. The CDR3 extends over 14 amino acids. The CDR3 here is CASSLWAGSGTQYF. The CDR3 nucleotides read TGTGCCAGCAGCTTATGGGCGGGGTCGGGGACCCAGTACTTC.

The chain employs TRBV11-3 and TRBJ2-1; D gene ambiguous. Germline V CDR1 and CDR2: SGHNT, YENEEA. The CDR3 covers 14 residues. The germline V and J ends were trimmed by 0 bases and 5 bases, with 8 bases remaining between them. CDR3 nucleotide sequence: TGTGCCAGCAGCTTAGATCCAGCTAACAATGAGCAGTTCTTC. This codes for CASSLDPANNEQFF.

CDR3 bases: TGTGCCAGCAGCTTGGGGACAGGAGCTTTCTTT. This gives the protein CASSLGTGAFF. The gene calls are TRBV11-3 and TRBJ1-1, with TRBD1 matching over 8 bases. V lost 3 bases, J lost 10 bases, and 1 base stayed unmatched. CDR3 length: 11 amino acids. From germline, CDR1 is SGHNT and CDR2 YENEEA.

V usage is TRBV18 and J usage is TRBJ1-2; 7 bases line up with TRBD1. The CDR3 consists of 14 residues. V lost 5 bases to trimming and J lost 4 bases; unmatched junction nucleotides: 7. CDR1 is KGHSH and CDR2 is LQKENI in the germline V gene. CDR3 bases: TGTGCCAGCTCAAACGACAGGGAGGGCTATGGCTACACCTTC. It specifies CASSNDREGYGYTF. Together with reference TRBV18 and TRBJ1-2, the CDR3 gives the full variable domain: NAGVMQNPRHLVRRRGQEARLRCSPMKGHSHVYWYRQLPEEGLKFMVYLQKENIIDESGMPKERFSAEFPKEGPSILRIQQVVRGDSAAYFCASSNDREGYGYTFGSGTRLTVV.

The chain employs TRBV18 and TRBJ2-2, with D unclear. Deletions cut 5 bases from V and 1 base from J, with 14 bases between. The germline V gene has CDR1 KGHSH and CDR2 LQKENI. The CDR3 loop spans 16 amino acids. The CDR3 loop is CASSISTRLNTGELFF. CDR3 DNA: TGTGCCAGCTCAATATCGACAAGGCTGAACACCGGGGAGCTGTTTTTT.

The J gene is TRBJ1-4, the V gene TRBV2; 8 positions match TRBD1. The CDR3 has 14 residues. Germline assignment: CDR1 SNHLY and CDR2 FYNNEI. Trimming at V came to 4 bases and at J to 6 bases, leaving 4 bases not matched to a gene. This CDR3 is CASSVGTGDEKLFF. CDR3 nucleotides: TGTGCCAGCAGTGTCGGGACAGGCGATGAAAAACTGTTTTTT.

V gene TRBV28 combines with J gene TRBJ1-6; D might be TRBD1 (5 bases). Germline loops: CDR1 MDHEN, CDR2 SYDVKM. The V end was cut by 4 bases, the J end by 9 bases, with 10 bases between. This CDR3 is built from 13 residues. CDR3 protein: CASSSRGASPLHF. CDR3 DNA: TGTGCCAGCAGTTCCCGCGGGGCTTCACCCCTCCACTTT.

This chain links TRBV5-1 with TRBJ2-3, with 10 nucleotides matching TRBD2. This CDR3 is built from 16 residues. Losses at the gene ends were 2 bases for V and 3 bases for J; bases not matched to a gene: 6. Germline assignment: CDR1 SGHRS and CDR2 YFSETQ. This CDR3 reads CASSLAGGPSTDTQYF. CDR3 DNA: TGCGCCAGCAGCTTAGCGGGAGGGCCCTCGACAGATACGCAGTATTTT.

This chain connects TRBV27 to TRBJ1-6, with D maybe TRBD1 (5 bases). V was shortened by 3 bases and J by 6 bases, with 9 bases between the two germline ends. CDR3 size: 14 residues. Germline CDR1 and CDR2: MNHEY and SMNVEV (reference sequence). The CDR3, as DNA: TGTGCCAGCAGTTTTGGGGGAGCTAATTCACCCCTCCACTTT. Amino acid sequence: CASSFGGANSPLHF.

The V gene is TRBV7-8, the J gene TRBJ1-5; tentatively, D is TRBD1 (5 bases). The CDR3 sequence is 15 residues long. V was shortened by 5 bases and J by 4 bases, with 15 bases between the two germline ends. Germline V gene lookup returns CDR1 SGHVS and CDR2 FQNEAQ. The CDR3 DNA sequence: TGTGCCAGCAGCCCTTCCGGGACGGCAAATCAGCCCCAGCATTTT. Translating it yields CASSPSGTANQPQHF.

In its sample, this clone was seen a few times. The CDR3 spells CASSTDPLWGYTF. CDR3 coding DNA: TGTGCCAGCAGTACGGATCCTCTCTGGGGCTACACCTTC. This chain uses TRBV28 with TRBJ1-2; D unclear. The CDR3 loop spans 13 amino acids. Trimming stripped 5 bases from V and 8 bases from J, with 15 bases between. Germline lookup yields CDR1 MDHEN and CDR2 SYDVKM.

The chain links TRBV7-2 to TRBJ2-7; 14 bases map to TRBD2. The CDR3 is 19 residues long. Germline V CDR1 and CDR2: SGHTA, FQGNSA. V shed 1 base, J shed 0 bases, and the junction held 8 bases outside the gene matches. The CDR3, as DNA: TGTGCCAGCAGCTTAGGGCCGGGACTAGCGGGGGCGAGCTCCTACGAGCAGTACGTC. Amino acid sequence: CASSLGPGLAGASSYEQYV.

The chain has TRBV18 and TRBJ1-1; tentative D call: TRBD1 (6 bases). V lost 2 bases and J lost 4, with 8 bases in between. The V gene's germline CDR1 is KGHSH and CDR2 LQKENI. This CDR3 has 13 residues. This CDR3 is CASSPGGPTEAFF. In nucleotides, the CDR3 is TGTGCCAGCTCACCAGGGGGCCCCACTGAAGCTTTCTTT.